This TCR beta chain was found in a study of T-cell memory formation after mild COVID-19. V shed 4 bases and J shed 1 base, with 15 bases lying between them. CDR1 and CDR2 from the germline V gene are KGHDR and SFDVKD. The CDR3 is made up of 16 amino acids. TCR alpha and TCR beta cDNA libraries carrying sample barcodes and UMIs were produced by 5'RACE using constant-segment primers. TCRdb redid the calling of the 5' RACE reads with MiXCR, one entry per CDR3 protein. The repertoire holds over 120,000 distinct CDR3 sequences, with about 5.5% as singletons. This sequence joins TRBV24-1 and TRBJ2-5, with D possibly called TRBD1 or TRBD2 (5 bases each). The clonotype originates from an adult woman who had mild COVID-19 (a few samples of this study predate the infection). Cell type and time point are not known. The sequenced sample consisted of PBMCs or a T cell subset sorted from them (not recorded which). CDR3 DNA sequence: TGTGCCACCAGTGACTCCGGGACCGCTACCCAAGAGACCCAGTACTTC. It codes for CATSDSGTATQETQYF.